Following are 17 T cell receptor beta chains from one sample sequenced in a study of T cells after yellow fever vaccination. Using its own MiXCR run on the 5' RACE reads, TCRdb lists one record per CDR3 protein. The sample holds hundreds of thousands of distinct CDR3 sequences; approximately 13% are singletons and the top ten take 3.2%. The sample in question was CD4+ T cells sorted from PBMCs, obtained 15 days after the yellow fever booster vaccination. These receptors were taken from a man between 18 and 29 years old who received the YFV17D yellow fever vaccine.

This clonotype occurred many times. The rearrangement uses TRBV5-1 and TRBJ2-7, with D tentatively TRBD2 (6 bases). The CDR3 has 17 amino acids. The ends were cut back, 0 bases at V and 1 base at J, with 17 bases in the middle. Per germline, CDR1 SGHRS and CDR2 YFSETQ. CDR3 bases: TGCGCCAGCAGCTTGGGGGACGGCAGGGACTCATCCTACGAGCAGTACTTC. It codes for CASSLGDGRDSSYEQYF. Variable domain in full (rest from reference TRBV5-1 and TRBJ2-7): KAGVTQTPRYLIKTRGQQVTLSCSPISGHRSVSWYQQTPGQGLQFLFEYFSETQRNKGNFPGRFSGRQFSNSRSEMNVSTLELGDSALYLCASSLGDGRDSSYEQYFGPGTRLTVT.

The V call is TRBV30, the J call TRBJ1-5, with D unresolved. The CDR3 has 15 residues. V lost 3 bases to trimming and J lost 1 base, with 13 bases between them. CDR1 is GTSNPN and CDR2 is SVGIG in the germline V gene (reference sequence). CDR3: CAWSAGSASNQPQHF. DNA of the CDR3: TGTGCCTGGAGCGCCGGGAGTGCCAGCAATCAGCCCCAGCATTTT.

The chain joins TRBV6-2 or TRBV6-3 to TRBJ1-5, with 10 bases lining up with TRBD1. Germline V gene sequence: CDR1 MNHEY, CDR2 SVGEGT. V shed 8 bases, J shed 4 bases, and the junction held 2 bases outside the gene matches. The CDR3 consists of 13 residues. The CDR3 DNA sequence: TGTGCCAGCCGACAGGGGGCAAATCAGCCCCAGCATTTT. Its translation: CASRQGANQPQHF.

This CDR3 is CASSRQDRGMDGYTF. For the CDR3, the DNA is TGTGCCAGCAGCAGACAGGACAGGGGGATGGATGGCTACACCTTC. The rearrangement uses TRBV6-5 and TRBJ1-2; TRBD1 aligns across 10 bases. The CDR3 contains 15 residues. The junction had 10 bases not matched to a gene; V was cut back by 6 bases and J by 6 bases. Germline loops: CDR1 MNHEY, CDR2 SVGAGI.

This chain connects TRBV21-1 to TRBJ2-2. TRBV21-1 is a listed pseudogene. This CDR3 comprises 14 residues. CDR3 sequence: CASSKTENTGELFF. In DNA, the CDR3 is TGTGCCAGCAGCAAGACTGAGAACACCGGGGAGCTGTTTTTT.

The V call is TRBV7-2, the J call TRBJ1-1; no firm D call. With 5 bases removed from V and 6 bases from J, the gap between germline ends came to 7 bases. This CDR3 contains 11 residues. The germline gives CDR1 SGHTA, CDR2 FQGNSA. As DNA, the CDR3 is TGTGCCAGCAGCCCGCGGTCTGAAGCTTTCTTT. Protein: CASSPRSEAFF.

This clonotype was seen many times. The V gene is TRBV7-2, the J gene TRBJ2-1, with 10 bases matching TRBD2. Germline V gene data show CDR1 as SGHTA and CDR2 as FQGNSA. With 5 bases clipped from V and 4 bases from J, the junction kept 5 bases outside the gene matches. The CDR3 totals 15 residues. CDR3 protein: CASSLGTSVYNEQFF. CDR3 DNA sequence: TGTGCCAGCAGCCTGGGGACTAGCGTGTACAATGAGCAGTTCTTC. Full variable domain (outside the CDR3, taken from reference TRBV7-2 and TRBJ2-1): GAGVSQSPSNKVTEKGKDVELRCDPISGHTALYWYRQSLGQGLEFLIYFQGNSAPDKSGLPSDRFSAERTGGSVSTLTIQRTQQEDSAVYLCASSLGTSVYNEQFFGPGTRLTVL.

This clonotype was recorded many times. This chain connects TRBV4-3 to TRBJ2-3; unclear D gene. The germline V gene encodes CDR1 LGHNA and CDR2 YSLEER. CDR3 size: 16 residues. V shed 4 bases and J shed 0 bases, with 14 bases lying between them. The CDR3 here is CASSLRSSPSTDTQYF. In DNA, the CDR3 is TGCGCCAGCAGCCTTCGATCGTCTCCTAGCACAGATACGCAGTATTTT.

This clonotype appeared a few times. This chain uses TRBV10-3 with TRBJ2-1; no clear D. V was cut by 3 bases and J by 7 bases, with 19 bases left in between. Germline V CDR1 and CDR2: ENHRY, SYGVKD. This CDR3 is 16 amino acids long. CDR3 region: CAISEPRGVVMNEQFF. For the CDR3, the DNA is TGTGCCATCAGTGAACCCCGAGGTGTGGTAATGAATGAGCAGTTCTTC.

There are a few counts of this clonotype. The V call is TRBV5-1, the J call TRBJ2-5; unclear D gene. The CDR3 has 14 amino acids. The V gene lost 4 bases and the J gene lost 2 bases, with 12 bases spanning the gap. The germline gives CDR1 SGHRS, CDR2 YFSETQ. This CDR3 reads CASSRNWDQETQYF. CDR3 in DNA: TGCGCCAGCAGCCGTAATTGGGATCAAGAGACCCAGTACTTC. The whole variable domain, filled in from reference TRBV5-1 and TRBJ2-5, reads KAGVTQTPRYLIKTRGQQVTLSCSPISGHRSVSWYQQTPGQGLQFLFEYFSETQRNKGNFPGRFSGRQFSNSRSEMNVSTLELGDSALYLCASSRNWDQETQYFGPGTRLLVL.

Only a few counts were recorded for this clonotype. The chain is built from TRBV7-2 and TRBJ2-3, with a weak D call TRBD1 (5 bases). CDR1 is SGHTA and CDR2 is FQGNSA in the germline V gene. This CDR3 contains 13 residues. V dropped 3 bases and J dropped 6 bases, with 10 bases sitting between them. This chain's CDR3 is CASSLTAPDTQYF. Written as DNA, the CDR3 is TGTGCCAGCAGCTTGACAGCCCCGGATACGCAGTATTTT.

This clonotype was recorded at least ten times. The CDR3 sequence is CSVGVVVSTDTQYF. CDR3 sequence (DNA): TGCAGCGTTGGGGTCGTGGTGAGCACAGATACGCAGTATTTT. The chain employs TRBV29-1 and TRBJ2-3, with D unresolved. The CDR3 length is 14 residues. The V and J ends lost 4 bases and 0 bases respectively, with 11 bases between them. Germline values: CDR1 SQVTM, CDR2 ANQGSEA.

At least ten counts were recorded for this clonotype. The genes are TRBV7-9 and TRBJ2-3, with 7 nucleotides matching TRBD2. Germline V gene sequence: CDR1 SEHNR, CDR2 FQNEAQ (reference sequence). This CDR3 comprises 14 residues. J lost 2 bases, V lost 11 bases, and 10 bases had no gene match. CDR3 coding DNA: TGTGCCTTCACGGGCCTAGCGGACACAGATACGCAGTATTTT. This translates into CAFTGLADTDTQYF.

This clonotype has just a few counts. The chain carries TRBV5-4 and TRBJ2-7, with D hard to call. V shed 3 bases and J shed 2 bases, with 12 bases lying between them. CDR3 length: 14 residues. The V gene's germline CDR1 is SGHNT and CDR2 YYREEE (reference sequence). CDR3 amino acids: CASSSGPEAYEQYF. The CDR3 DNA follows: TGTGCCAGCAGCTCCGGACCTGAGGCCTACGAGCAGTACTTC.

The CDR3 region is CASSFGAVGAFF. CDR3 in DNA: TGTGCCAGCAGCTTTGGGGCAGTCGGAGCTTTCTTT. The rearrangement links TRBV7-2 to TRBJ1-1; a possible D gene is TRBD1 (5 bases). The CDR3 has 12 amino acids. The V gene lost 3 bases and the J gene lost 10 bases, with 12 bases spanning the gap. CDR1 and CDR2 (germline): SGHTA, FQGNSA.

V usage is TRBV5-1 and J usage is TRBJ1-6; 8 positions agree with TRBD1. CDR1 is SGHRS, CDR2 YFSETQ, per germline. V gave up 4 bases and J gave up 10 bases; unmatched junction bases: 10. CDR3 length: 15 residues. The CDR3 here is CASSGGQGVGSPLHF. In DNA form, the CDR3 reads TGCGCCAGCAGCGGCGGACAGGGAGTAGGATCACCCCTCCACTTT.

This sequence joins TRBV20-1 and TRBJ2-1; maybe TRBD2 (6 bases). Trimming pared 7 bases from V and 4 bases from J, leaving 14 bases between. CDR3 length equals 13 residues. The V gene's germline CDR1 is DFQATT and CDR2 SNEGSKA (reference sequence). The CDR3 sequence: CSGEAGTYNEQFF. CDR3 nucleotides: TGCAGTGGGGAGGCGGGAACGTACAATGAGCAGTTCTTC.